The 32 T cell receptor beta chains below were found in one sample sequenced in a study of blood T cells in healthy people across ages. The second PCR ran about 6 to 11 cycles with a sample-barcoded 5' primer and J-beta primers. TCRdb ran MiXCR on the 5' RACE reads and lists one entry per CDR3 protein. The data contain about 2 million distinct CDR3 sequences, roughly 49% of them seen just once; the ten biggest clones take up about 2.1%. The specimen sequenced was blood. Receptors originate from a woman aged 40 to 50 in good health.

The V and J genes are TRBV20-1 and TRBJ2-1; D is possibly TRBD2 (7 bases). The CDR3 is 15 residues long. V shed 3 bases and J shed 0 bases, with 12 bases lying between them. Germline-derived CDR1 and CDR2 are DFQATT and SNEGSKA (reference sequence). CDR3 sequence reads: CSASGGGGSYNEQFF. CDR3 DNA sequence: TGCAGTGCTAGCGGAGGGGGGGGCTCCTACAATGAGCAGTTCTTC.

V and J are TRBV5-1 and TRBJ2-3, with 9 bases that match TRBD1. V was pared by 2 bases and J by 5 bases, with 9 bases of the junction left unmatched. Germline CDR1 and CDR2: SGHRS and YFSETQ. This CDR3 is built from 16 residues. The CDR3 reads CASSFPRDRVEDTQYF. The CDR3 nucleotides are TGCGCCAGCAGCTTCCCTCGGGACAGGGTAGAAGATACGCAGTATTTT.

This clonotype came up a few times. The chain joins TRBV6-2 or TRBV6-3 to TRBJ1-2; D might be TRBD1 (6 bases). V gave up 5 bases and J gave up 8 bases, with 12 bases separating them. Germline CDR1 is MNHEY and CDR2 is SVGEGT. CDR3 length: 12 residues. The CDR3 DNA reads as TGTGCCAGCAGTCCCACAGGGAGGGGCTACACCTTC. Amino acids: CASSPTGRGYTF.

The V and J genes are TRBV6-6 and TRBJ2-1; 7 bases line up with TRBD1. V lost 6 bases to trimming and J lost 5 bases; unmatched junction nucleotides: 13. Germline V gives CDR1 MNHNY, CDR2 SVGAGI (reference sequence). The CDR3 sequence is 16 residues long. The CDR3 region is CASSLPGTASDNEQFF. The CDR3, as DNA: TGTGCCAGCAGCCTACCAGGGACAGCGAGTGACAATGAGCAGTTCTTC.

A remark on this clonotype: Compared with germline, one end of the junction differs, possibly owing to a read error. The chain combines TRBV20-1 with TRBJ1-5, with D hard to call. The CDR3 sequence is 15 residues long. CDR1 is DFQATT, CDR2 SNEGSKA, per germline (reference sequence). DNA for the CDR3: TGCAGTGCTAGAGTGGCCAAGACGATCAATCTGCCCCAGCATTTT. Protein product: CSARVAKTINLPQHF.

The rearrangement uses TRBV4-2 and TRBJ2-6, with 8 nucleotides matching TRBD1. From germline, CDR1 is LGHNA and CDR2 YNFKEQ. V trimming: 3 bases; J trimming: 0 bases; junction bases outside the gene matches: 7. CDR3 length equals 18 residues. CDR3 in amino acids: CASSHTGTGPSGANVLTF. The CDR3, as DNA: TGTGCCAGCAGCCATACAGGGACAGGCCCCTCTGGGGCCAACGTCCTGACTTTC.

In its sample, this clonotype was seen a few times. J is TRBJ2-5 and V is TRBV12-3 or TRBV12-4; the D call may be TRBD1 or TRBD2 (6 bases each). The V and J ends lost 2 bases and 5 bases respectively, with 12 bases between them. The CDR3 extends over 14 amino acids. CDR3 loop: CASSLRGAVETQYF. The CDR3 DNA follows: TGTGCCAGCAGTTTAAGGGGGGCCGTGGAGACCCAGTACTTC.

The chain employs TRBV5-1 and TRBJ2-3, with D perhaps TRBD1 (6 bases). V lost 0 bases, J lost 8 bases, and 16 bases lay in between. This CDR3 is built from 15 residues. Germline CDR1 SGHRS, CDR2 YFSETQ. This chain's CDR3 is CASSLAVDRGGTQYF. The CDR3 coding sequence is TGCGCCAGCAGCTTGGCCGTGGACCGAGGGGGTACGCAGTATTTT.

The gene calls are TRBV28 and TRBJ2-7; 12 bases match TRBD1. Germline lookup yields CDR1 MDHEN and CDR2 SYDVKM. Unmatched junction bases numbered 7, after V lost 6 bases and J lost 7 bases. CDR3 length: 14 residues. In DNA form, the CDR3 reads TGTGCCAGCAGCCGAATGGGACAGGGGGCGGAGCAGTACTTC. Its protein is CASSRMGQGAEQYF.

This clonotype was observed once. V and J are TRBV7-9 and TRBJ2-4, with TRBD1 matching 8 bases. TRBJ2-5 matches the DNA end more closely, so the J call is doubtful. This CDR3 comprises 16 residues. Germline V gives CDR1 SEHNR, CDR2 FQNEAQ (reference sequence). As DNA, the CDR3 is TGTGCCAGCAGCTTAGAATTCCCCAGGGGGCTGGAGACCCAGTACTTC. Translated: CASSLEFPRGLETQYF.

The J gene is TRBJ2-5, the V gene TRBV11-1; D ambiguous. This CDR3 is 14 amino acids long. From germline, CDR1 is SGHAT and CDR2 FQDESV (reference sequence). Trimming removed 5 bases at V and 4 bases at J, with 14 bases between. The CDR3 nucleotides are TGTGCCAGCAGCCCGGGCCCCGCGGTAGAGACCCAGTACTTC. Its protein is CASSPGPAVETQYF.

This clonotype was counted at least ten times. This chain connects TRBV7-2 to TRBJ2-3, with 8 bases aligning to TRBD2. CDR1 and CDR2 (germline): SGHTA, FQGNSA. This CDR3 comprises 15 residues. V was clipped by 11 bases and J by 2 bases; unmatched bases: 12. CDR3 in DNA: TGTGCCCTCGCCCCTGGCGGGGGGCCCACAGATACGCAGTATTTT. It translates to CALAPGGGPTDTQYF.

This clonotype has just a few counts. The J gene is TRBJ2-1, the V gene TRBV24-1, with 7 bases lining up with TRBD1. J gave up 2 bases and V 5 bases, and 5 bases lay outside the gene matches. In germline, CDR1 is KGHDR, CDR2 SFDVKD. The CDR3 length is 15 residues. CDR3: CATSARQGTYNEQFF. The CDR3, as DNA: TGTGCCACCAGTGCCCGACAGGGTACCTACAATGAGCAGTTCTTC.

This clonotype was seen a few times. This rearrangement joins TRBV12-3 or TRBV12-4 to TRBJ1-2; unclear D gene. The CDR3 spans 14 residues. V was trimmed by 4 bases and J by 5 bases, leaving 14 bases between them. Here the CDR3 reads CASSSFGIGYGYTF. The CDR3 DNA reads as TGTGCCAGCAGTTCTTTCGGCATCGGGTATGGCTACACCTTC.

In DNA, the CDR3 is TGTGCCAGCACCCTAGACAGAGACTCCTATAATTCACCCCTCCACTTT. Its protein is CASTLDRDSYNSPLHF. J is TRBJ1-6 and V is TRBV6-5, with a tentative D call TRBD1 (5 bases). The CDR3 consists of 16 residues. Trimming took off 7 bases at V and 0 bases at J, with 13 bases between the two ends. Per the germline V gene, CDR1 is MNHEY and CDR2 is SVGAGI.

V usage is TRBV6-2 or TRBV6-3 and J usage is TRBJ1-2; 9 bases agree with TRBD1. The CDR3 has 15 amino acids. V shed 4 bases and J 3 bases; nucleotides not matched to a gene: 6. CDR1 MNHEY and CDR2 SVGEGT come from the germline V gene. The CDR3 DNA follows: TGTGCCAGCAGTTGGACAGGGGCGCTCGACTATGGCTACACCTTC. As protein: CASSWTGALDYGYTF.

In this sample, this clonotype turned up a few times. The DNA for the CDR3 is TGTGCCAGCAGCTTGGAAATTGGGGGTGATGAGCAGTTCTTC. This sequence encodes CASSLEIGGDEQFF. This rearrangement joins TRBV5-6 to TRBJ2-1; D tentatively reads TRBD1 or TRBD2 (5 bases each). Germline V gives CDR1 SGHDT, CDR2 YYEEEE. V gave up 0 bases and J gave up 8 bases, with 12 bases separating them. The CDR3 consists of 14 residues.

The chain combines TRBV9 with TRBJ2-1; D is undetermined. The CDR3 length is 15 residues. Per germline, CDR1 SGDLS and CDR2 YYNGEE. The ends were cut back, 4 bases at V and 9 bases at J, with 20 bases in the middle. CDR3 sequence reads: CASSLSQYSGSEQFF. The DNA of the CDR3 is TGTGCCAGCAGCCTCTCTCAATATTCCGGGTCTGAGCAGTTCTTC.

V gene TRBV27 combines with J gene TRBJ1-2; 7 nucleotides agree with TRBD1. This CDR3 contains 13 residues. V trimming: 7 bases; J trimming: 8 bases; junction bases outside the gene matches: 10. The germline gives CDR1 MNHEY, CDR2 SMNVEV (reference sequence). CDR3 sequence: CASKLTGAEGYTF. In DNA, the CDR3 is TGTGCCAGCAAACTCACAGGGGCCGAGGGCTACACCTTC.

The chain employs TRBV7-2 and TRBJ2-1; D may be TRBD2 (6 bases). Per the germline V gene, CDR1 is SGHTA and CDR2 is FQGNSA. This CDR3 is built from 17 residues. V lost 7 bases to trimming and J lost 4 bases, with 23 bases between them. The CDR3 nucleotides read TGTGCCAGCACCATCAGACAACCGGGACTGTCATACAATGAGCAGTTCTTC. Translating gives CASTIRQPGLSYNEQFF.

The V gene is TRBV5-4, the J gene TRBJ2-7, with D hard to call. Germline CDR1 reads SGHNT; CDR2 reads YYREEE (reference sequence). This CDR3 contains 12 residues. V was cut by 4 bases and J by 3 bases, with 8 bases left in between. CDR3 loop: CASSHRHYEQYF. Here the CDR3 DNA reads TGTGCCAGCAGCCACCGGCACTACGAGCAGTACTTC.

CDR3 protein: CASSSIRGDGERYF. CDR3 DNA: TGCGCCAGCAGCTCAATCCGAGGGGACGGCGAGCGGTACTTC. V is TRBV5-1 and J is TRBJ2-5; D is possibly TRBD1 or TRBD2 (5 bases each). CDR1 and CDR2 (germline): SGHRS, YFSETQ. The CDR3 has 14 amino acids. Between the trimmed V and J ends, which lost 3 bases and 13 bases, there was a span of 22 bases.

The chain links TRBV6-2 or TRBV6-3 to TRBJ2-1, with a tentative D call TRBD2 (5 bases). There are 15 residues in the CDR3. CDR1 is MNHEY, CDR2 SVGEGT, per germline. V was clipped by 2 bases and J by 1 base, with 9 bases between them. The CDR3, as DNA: TGTGCCAGCAGTTACGGGTTAGCGTCCTACAATGAGCAGTTCTTC. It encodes CASSYGLASYNEQFF.

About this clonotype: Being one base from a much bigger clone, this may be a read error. The CDR3 DNA reads TGTGCCAGCAGCCCGGGACAGTCCTATGGCCACACCTTC. Protein: CASSPGQSYGHTF. This chain joins TRBV6-2 or TRBV6-3 and TRBJ1-2, with 7 bases fitting TRBD1. This CDR3 has 13 amino acids. Germline V CDR1 and CDR2: MNHEY, SVGEGT.

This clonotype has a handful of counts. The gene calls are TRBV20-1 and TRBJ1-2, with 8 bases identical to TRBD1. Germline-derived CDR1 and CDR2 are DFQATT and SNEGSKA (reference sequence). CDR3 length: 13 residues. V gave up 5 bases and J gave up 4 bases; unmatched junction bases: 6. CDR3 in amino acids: CSAGGQGAYGYTF. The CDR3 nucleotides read TGCAGTGCTGGAGGGCAGGGGGCCTATGGCTACACCTTC.

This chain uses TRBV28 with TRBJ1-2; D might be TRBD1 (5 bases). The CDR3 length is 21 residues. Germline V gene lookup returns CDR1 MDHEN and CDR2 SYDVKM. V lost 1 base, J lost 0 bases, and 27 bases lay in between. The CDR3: CASSLYALRPLGPSTNYGYTF. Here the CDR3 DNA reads TGTGCCAGCAGTTTATATGCCCTCAGACCCCTGGGGCCTAGTACTAACTATGGCTACACCTTC.

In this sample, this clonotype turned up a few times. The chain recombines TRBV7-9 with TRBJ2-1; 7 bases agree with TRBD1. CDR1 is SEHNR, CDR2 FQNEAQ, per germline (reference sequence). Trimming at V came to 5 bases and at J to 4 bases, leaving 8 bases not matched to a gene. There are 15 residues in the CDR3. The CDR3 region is CASSKRQGQYNEQFF. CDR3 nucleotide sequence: TGTGCCAGCAGCAAACGACAGGGTCAATACAATGAGCAGTTCTTC.

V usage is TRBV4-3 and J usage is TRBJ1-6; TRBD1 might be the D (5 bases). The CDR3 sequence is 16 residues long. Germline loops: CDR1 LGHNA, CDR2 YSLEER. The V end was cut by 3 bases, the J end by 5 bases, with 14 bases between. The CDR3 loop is CASSQGRARDNSPLHF. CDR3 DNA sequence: TGCGCCAGCAGCCAGGGCAGGGCCAGGGATAATTCACCCCTCCACTTT.

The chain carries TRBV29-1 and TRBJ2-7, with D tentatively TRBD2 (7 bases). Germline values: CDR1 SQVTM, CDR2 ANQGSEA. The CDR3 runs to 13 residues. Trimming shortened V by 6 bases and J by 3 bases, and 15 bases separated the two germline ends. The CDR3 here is CSVERGGDYEQYF. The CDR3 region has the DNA TGCAGCGTAGAGAGGGGGGGAGACTACGAGCAGTACTTC.

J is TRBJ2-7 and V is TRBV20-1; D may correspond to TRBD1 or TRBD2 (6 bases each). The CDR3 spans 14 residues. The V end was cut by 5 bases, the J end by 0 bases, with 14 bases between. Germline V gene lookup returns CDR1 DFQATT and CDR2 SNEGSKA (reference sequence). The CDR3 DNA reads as TGCAGTGCTTGGGGGCGGGGCACCTCCTACGAGCAGTACTTC. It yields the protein CSAWGRGTSYEQYF.

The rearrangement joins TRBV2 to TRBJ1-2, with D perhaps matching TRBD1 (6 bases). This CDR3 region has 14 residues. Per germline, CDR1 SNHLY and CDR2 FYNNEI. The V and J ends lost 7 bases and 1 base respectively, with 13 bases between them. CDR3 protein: CASISGAFNYGYTF. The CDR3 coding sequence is TGTGCCAGCATTTCAGGGGCGTTTAACTATGGCTACACCTTC. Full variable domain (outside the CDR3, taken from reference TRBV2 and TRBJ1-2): EPEVTQTPSHQVTQMGQEVILRCVPISNHLYFYWYRQILGQKVEFLVSFYNNEISEKSEIFDDQFSVERPDGSNFTLKIRSTKLEDSAMYFCASISGAFNYGYTFGSGTRLTVV.

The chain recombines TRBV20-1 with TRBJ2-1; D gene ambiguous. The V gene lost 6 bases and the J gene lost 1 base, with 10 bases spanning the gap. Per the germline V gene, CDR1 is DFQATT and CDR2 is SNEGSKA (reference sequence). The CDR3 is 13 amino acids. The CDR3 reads CSAAHGSYNEQFF. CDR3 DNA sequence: TGCAGTGCCGCACACGGGTCCTACAATGAGCAGTTCTTC.